One and the same sample provided the 6 T cell receptor beta chains below, sequenced in a study of blood T cell repertoires in COVID-19. Measured with immunoSEQ multiplex PCR; TCRdb has only the in-frame clones, and not every one. The sample shows 150,000 to 200,000 clones, about 75% of them seen only once. The sample consisted of peripheral blood. These receptors were obtained from a woman between 45 and 60 years old with active or convalescent COVID-19.

J is TRBJ1-1 and V is TRBV18; no reliable D call. This CDR3 region has 13 residues. CDR1 is KGHSH, CDR2 LQKENI, per germline. V was pared by 3 bases and J by 4 bases, with 9 bases between. DNA of the CDR3: TGTGCCAGCTCACCGGGAGGGATCACTGAAGCTTTCTTT. This gives the protein CASSPGGITEAFF.

V gene TRBV30 combines with J gene TRBJ1-2; perhaps TRBD1 as D (5 bases). Germline CDR1 is GTSNPN and CDR2 is SVGIG (reference sequence). Trimming shortened V by 2 bases and J by 5 bases, and 12 bases separated the two germline ends. This CDR3 has 13 amino acids. The CDR3 nucleotides are TGTGCCTGGAGTCCGGGGGTTGAGTATGGCTACACCTTC. Amino acid sequence: CAWSPGVEYGYTF.

The V gene is TRBV18, the J gene TRBJ2-7; TRBD2 agrees at 7 bases. After removal of 3 bases from V and 0 bases from J, the junction contained 2 bases not matched to a gene. Germline loops: CDR1 KGHSH, CDR2 LQKENI. CDR3 length: 14 residues. The CDR3 region is CASSPGGPSYEQYF. CDR3 nucleotides: TGTGCCAGCTCACCGGGAGGGCCCTCCTACGAGCAGTACTTC. Full variable domain (remainder filled in from reference TRBV18 and TRBJ2-7): NAGVMQNPRHLVRRRGQEARLRCSPMKGHSHVYWYRQLPEEGLKFMVYLQKENIIDESGMPKERFSAEFPKEGPSILRIQQVVRGDSAAYFCASSPGGPSYEQYFGPGTRLTVT.

This clone was seen only a few times. The V gene is TRBV28, the J gene TRBJ2-1; 9 bases agree with TRBD2. The CDR3 sequence is 15 residues long. Germline V CDR1 and CDR2: MDHEN, SYDVKM. Trimming at V came to 2 bases and at J to 8 bases, leaving 7 bases not matched to a gene. DNA of the CDR3: TGTGCCAGCAGTTTAGCCGGACTAGCGAGGGATGAGCAGTTCTTC. This gives the protein CASSLAGLARDEQFF.

In this sample, this clone turned up once. V and J are TRBV6-2 or TRBV6-3 and TRBJ1-1; no firm D call. The V and J ends lost 0 bases and 5 bases respectively, with 10 bases between them. The CDR3 extends over 14 amino acids. Looked up from germline, CDR1 is MNHEY and CDR2 is SVGEGT. The CDR3 DNA follows: TGTGCCAGCAGTTACTCAGGGAGGGTGACTGAAGCTTTCTTT. Protein: CASSYSGRVTEAFF.

The chain has TRBV4-3 and TRBJ1-6; D possibly corresponds to TRBD1 (5 bases). This CDR3 is 17 amino acids long. Trimming took 1 base from V and 8 from J, leaving 18 bases between them. Per germline, CDR1 LGHNA and CDR2 YSLEER. The CDR3, as DNA: TGCGCCAGCAGCCAAGCCCGCCCCGCCAGGGTATATTCACCCCTCCACTTT. This sequence encodes CASSQARPARVYSPLHF.